The 9 T cell receptor beta chains below come from one sample, sequenced in a study of T cell responses to AZD1222 COVID-19 vaccine. Assay used: immunoSEQ multiplex PCR; TCRdb lists only in-frame clones, some missing. The sample consists of some 130,000 clones, about 82% of them appearing once. The specimen comprised peripheral blood, sampled 28 days after the second dose of the MenACWY control vaccine. The receptors shown here come from an adult who received the MenACWY meningococcal vaccine as a control.

The gene calls are TRBV7-9 and TRBJ1-2, with a possible D match to TRBD1 (5 bases). CDR1 is SEHNR and CDR2 is FQNEAQ in the germline V gene (reference sequence). The ends were cut back, 7 bases at V and 4 bases at J, with 10 bases in the middle. CDR3 size: 12 residues. In DNA form, the CDR3 reads TGTGCCAGCACCCAGGGTGGCTATGGCTACACCTTC. It codes for CASTQGGYGYTF.

The chain joins TRBV9 to TRBJ1-2; TRBD1 matches at 7 bases. The J segment lost 4 bases and the V segment lost 3 bases, leaving 12 bases of the junction unmatched. The length of the CDR3 is 16 residues. Per germline, CDR1 SGDLS and CDR2 YYNGEE. The DNA for the CDR3 is TGTGCCAGCAGCGGAACAACAGGGGAGGAGGGCTATGGCTACACCTTC. Protein sequence: CASSGTTGEEGYGYTF.

The rearrangement uses TRBV5-4 and TRBJ1-4; D unresolved. The ends were cut back, 5 bases at V and 0 bases at J, with 11 bases in the middle. Germline-derived CDR1 and CDR2 are SGHNT and YYREEE (reference sequence). The CDR3 covers 15 residues. The CDR3 DNA reads TGTGCCAGCAGGCCGGGAGCTGCAACTAATGAAAAACTGTTTTTT. Translation gives CASRPGAATNEKLFF.

This rearrangement joins TRBV7-6 to TRBJ1-3; 8 bases are shared with TRBD1. The CDR3 has 16 amino acids. Trimming cost V 1 base and J 4 bases; bases outside gene matches: 6. The V gene's germline CDR1 is SGHVS and CDR2 FNYEAQ. CDR3 DNA sequence: TGTGCCAGCAGCTTAGGTCAGGGGGCGTCAGGAAACACCATATATTTT. Amino acids: CASSLGQGASGNTIYF.

The chain employs TRBV20-1 and TRBJ2-3; no clear D. The CDR3 has 14 amino acids. CDR1 is DFQATT, CDR2 SNEGSKA, per germline (reference sequence). Trimming left V 3 bases short and J 2 bases short, with 12 bases between. The CDR3 DNA reads TGCAGTGCTAGTTGGGCAGCATTCACAGATACGCAGTATTTT. Translated: CSASWAAFTDTQYF.

The J gene is TRBJ1-2, the V gene TRBV11-2, with 7 bases matching TRBD1. The CDR3 spans 16 residues. Germline V gives CDR1 SGHAT, CDR2 FQNNGV. With V trimmed by 2 bases and J by 8 bases, 14 bases remained unmatched. The CDR3 sequence is CASSLLRGRTGEGYTF. DNA for the CDR3: TGTGCCAGCAGCTTACTCCGAGGAAGAACAGGGGAAGGCTACACCTTC.

The rearrangement joins TRBV7-8 to TRBJ1-1; no clear D gene. The CDR3 has 18 amino acids. Trimming took 5 bases from V and 4 from J, leaving 26 bases between them. Germline CDR1 and CDR2: SGHVS and FQNEAQ. CDR3 sequence (DNA): TGTGCCAGCAGCCCCCGGATGGGGTCATCGGGGAAAGGCACTGAAGCTTTCTTT. As protein: CASSPRMGSSGKGTEAFF.

The J gene is TRBJ2-2, the V gene TRBV11-2; 9 nucleotides match TRBD2. Germline-derived CDR1 and CDR2 are SGHAT and FQNNGV. V was clipped by 0 bases and J by 5 bases; unmatched bases: 1. CDR3 length equals 15 residues. The CDR3 coding sequence is TGTGCCAGCAGCTTAGAAGCGGGAGGTACCGGGGAGCTGTTTTTT. Amino acids: CASSLEAGGTGELFF.

The chain recombines TRBV7-9 with TRBJ1-4; D possibly corresponds to TRBD1 (6 bases). The V and J ends lost 3 bases and 3 bases respectively, with 11 bases between them. CDR1 and CDR2 (germline): SEHNR, FQNEAQ (reference sequence). This CDR3 has 15 amino acids. The CDR3 here is CASSFQGPPNEKLFF. The CDR3 DNA reads TGTGCCAGCAGCTTCCAGGGGCCCCCTAATGAAAAACTGTTTTTT.